The clone carrying this T cell receptor (beta chain) was observed many times. The antigen is unknown. Co-extraction of RNA and DNA was performed on roughly 20-34 mg of unsorted bulk tissue. The entry originates in a study of tumor-infiltrating lymphocytes in primary liver carcinoma. Whole-study context: Stage T1-T3 N0M0 tumors spanned roughly 4.2 to 11 cm. Study-wide results and caveats: Present in all five tumor regions were only about 8-25% of the top clones. Among the pair types, tumor region pairs showed more overlap than tumor-adjacent and tumor-blood pairs. Tumors significantly exceeded blood in top-250-clone fraction (p = 0.039).

Germline-derived CDR1 and CDR2 are SGHDN and FVKESK. V was cut by 1 base and J by 2 bases, with 15 bases left in between. There are 16 residues in the CDR3. TCR beta cDNA was reverse-transcribed from around 0.55 ug of total RNA. The reaction used a constant-region primer and ProtoScript II reverse transcriptase. Slightly modified ARM-PCR, run as three nested multiplex PCR rounds, produced the TCR beta libraries. The opening two PCR rounds, about 10 cycles each, paired TRBV1-TRBV30 forward primers with a C-beta reverse primer. TCRdb itself ran the multiplex PCR reads through MiXCR, one entry per CDR3 protein. The sample carries about 99,000 distinct CDR3 sequences, more than 65% recorded once.

The chain carries TRBV14 and TRBJ2-7; possible D gene TRBD1, 7 bases. This sequence originates from a woman in her fifties or sixties with primary liver carcinoma and hepatitis B virus infection. Sequenced: liver tumor tissue from sampling region 5. Described subset: tumor region T5, tumor centre. CDR3 sequence: CASSQVGGQRTYEQYF. The CDR3 DNA reads TGTGCCAGCAGCCAAGTCGGGGGACAGAGAACCTACGAGCAGTACTTC.